This TCR beta chain was profiled in a study of cytomegalovirus exposure and HLA in healthy donors. Use of 60 Vbeta and 13 Jbeta primers characterized the PCR. Using immunoSEQ multiplex PCR, the repertoire was profiled, and TCRdb retains in-frame clones only, with some absent. Of 100,000 to 150,000 clones listed, 70% to 80% are singletons. This CDR3 is built from 14 residues. Trimming shortened V by 3 bases and J by 7 bases, and 13 bases separated the two germline ends. CDR1 SGHRS and CDR2 YFSETQ come from the germline V gene. Sample: PBMCs. The J gene is TRBJ2-2, the V gene TRBV5-1, with D possibly matching TRBD2 (5 bases). This clonotype was obtained from a woman aged 35 to 49 in good health and CMV-seropositive. CDR3 sequence: CASSYIGVVGELFF. The CDR3 DNA is TGCGCCAGCAGCTACATCGGGGTTGTCGGGGAGCTGTTTTTT. Together with reference TRBV5-1 and TRBJ2-2, the CDR3 gives the full variable domain: KAGVTQTPRYLIKTRGQQVTLSCSPISGHRSVSWYQQTPGQGLQFLFEYFSETQRNKGNFPGRFSGRQFSNSRSEMNVSTLELGDSALYLCASSYIGVVGELFFGEGSRLTVL.